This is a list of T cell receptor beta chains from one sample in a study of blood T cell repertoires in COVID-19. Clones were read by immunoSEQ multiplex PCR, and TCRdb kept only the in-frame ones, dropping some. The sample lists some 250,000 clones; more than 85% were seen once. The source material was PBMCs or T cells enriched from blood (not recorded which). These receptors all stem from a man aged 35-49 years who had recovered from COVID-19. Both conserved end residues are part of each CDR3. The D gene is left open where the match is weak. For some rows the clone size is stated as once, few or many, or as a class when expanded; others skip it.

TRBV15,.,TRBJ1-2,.,CATSRGGQSYGYTF,TGTGCCACCAGCAGAGGTGGACAGAGTTATGGCTACACCTTC
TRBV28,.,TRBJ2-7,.,CASSYWTGNSYEQYF,TGTGCCAGCTCTTACTGGACGGGAAACTCCTACGAGCAGTACTTC
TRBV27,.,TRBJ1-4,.,CASRALATNEKLFF,TGTGCCAGCAGAGCCTTAGCAACTAATGAAAAACTGTTTTTT
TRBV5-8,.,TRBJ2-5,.,CASSLGGLVQETQYF,TGTGCCAGCAGCTTGGGAGGACTGGTACAAGAGACCCAGTACTTC
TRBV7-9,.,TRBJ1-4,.,CASSPKGVGEKLFF,TGTGCCAGCAGCCCCAAGGGGGTGGGAGAAAAACTGTTTTTT
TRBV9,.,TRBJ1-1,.,CASSATGPNTEAFF,TGTGCCAGCAGCGCAACAGGGCCGAACACTGAAGCTTTCTTT
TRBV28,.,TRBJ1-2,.,CASSLWDSALYGYTF,TGTGCCAGCAGTTTATGGGACAGCGCACTATATGGCTACACCTTC
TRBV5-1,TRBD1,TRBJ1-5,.,CASSSTGGWNQPQHF,TGCGCCAGCAGCTCCACAGGGGGTTGGAATCAGCCCCAGCATTTT
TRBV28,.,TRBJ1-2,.,CASSLSGVDGYTF,TGTGCCAGCAGTTTATCAGGGGTGGACGGCTACACCTTC
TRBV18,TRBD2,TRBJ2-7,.,CASSPLGGTNEQYF,TGTGCCAGCTCACCTTTGGGGGGGACCAACGAGCAGTACTTC
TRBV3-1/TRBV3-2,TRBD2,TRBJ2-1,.,CASSQRILGLAVRGSYNEQFF,TGTGCCAGCAGCCAAAGGATTTTAGGTCTAGCGGTCCGAGGATCCTACAATGAGCAGTTCTTC
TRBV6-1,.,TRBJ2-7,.,CASSEARDNSYEQYF,TGTGCCAGCAGTGAAGCTCGGGACAACTCCTACGAGCAGTACTTC
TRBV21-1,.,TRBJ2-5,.,CASSKMRKGTPPDQETQYF,TGTGCCAGCAGCAAAATGAGGAAAGGGACACCCCCTGACCAAGAGACCCAGTACTTC
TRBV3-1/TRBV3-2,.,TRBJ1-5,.,CASSQGPYNQPQHF,TGTGCCAGCAGCCAGGGGCCCTATAATCAGCCCCAGCATTTT
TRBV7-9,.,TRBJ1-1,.,CASSPDGGAYTEAFF,TGTGCCAGCAGCCCTGATGGCGGGGCTTACACTGAAGCTTTCTTT
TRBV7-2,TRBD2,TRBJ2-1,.,CASRPGLAGGLEQFF,TGTGCCAGCAGACCCGGACTAGCGGGAGGGCTTGAGCAGTTCTTC
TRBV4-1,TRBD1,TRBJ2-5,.,CASSDIMVKQGAFQETQYF,TGCGCCAGCAGCGACATAATGGTAAAACAGGGGGCGTTCCAAGAGACCCAGTACTTC
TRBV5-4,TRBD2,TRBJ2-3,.,CASSLGLAGGQDTQYF,TGTGCCAGCAGCTTGGGACTAGCGGGGGGGCAAGATACGCAGTATTTT
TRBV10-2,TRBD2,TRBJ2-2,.,CASEPREGLNTGELFF,TGCGCCAGCGAACCAAGGGAGGGACTGAACACCGGGGAGCTGTTTTTT
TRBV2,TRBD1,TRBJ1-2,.,CASSADRGRGYTF,TGTGCCAGCAGTGCCGACAGGGGGCGAGGCTACACCTTC
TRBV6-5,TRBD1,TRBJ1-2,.,CASSYSGTATNYGYTF,TGTGCCAGCAGTTACTCAGGGACAGCCACTAACTATGGCTACACCTTC
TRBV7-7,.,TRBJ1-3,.,CASSLGPGFSGNTIYF,TGTGCTAGCAGCTTAGGACCGGGTTTCTCTGGAAACACCATATATTTT
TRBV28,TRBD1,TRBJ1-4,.,CASSKLGQGGYEKLFF,TGTGCCAGCAGTAAACTCGGACAGGGAGGGTATGAAAAACTGTTTTTT
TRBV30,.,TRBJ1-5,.,CAWSSGGNQPQHF,TGTGCCTGGAGTTCGGGGGGCAATCAGCCCCAGCATTTT
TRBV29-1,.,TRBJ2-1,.,CSVDSGHEQFF,TGCAGCGTTGATTCAGGGCATGAGCAGTTCTTC
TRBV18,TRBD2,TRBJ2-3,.,CASSPRLAGGADTQYF,TGTGCCAGCTCACCTCGACTAGCGGGGGGTGCAGATACGCAGTATTTT
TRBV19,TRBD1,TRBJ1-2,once,CAGQGKEGDGYTF,TGTGCCGGACAGGGAAAGGAGGGGGATGGCTACACCTTC
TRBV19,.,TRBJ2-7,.,CASSITRDTSYEQYF,TGTGCCAGTAGTATCACCCGGGACACCTCCTACGAGCAGTACTTC
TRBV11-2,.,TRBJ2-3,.,CASRPGLGSWETDTQYF,TGTGCCAGCAGGCCTGGCCTGGGATCTTGGGAGACAGATACGCAGTATTTT
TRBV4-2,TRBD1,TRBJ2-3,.,CASRGQDFTDTQYF,TGTGCCAGCAGGGGACAGGATTTCACAGATACGCAGTATTTT
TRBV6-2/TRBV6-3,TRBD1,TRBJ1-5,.,CASSWGQGAAQHF,TGTGCCAGCAGTTGGGGACAGGGCGCAGCCCAGCATTTT
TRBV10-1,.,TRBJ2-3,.,CASSEHSFTDTQYF,TGCGCCAGCAGTGAACACAGTTTCACAGATACGCAGTATTTT
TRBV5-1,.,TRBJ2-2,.,CASSPDTGELFF,TGCGCCAGCAGCCCGGACACCGGGGAGCTGTTTTTT
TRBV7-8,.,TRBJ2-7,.,CASSPPGSYEQYF,TGTGCCAGCAGCCCCCCCGGCTCCTACGAGCAGTACTTC
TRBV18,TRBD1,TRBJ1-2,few,CASSPDRAVNYGYTF,TGTGCCAGCTCACCGGACAGGGCAGTCAACTATGGCTACACCTTC
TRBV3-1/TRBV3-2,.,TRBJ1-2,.,CASSPQGDYGYTF,TGTGCCAGCAGCCCACAGGGCGACTATGGCTACACCTTC
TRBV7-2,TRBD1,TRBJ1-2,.,CASSLAHWNWDRVGYTF,TGTGCCAGCAGCTTAGCGCACTGGAATTGGGACAGGGTTGGCTACACCTTC
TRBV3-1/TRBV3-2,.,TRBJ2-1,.,CASSQWTGTLEQFF,TGTGCCAGCAGCCAATGGACCGGGACTTTGGAGCAGTTCTTC
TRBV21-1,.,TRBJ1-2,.,CASTPHSNYGYTF,TGTGCCAGCACCCCCCACAGTAACTATGGCTACACCTTC
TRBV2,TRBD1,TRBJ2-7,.,CASRESGQSYEQYF,TGTGCCAGCAGGGAATCGGGACAGTCCTACGAGCAGTACTTC
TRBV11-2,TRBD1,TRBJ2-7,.,CASSLTGQGVSEQYF,TGTGCCAGCAGCCTCACGGGACAGGGGGTGAGTGAGCAGTACTTC
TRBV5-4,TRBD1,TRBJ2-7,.,CASRKTGGHEQYF,TGTGCCAGCAGAAAAACAGGGGGCCACGAGCAGTACTTC
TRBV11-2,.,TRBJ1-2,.,CASSPDSVGEYGYTF,TGTGCCAGCAGCCCGGACAGCGTCGGGGAGTATGGCTACACCTTC
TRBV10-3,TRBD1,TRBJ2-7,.,CATRTGTGAHEQYF,TGTGCCACCCGGACCGGGACAGGGGCCCACGAGCAGTACTTC
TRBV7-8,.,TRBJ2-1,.,CASSPRWAYNEQFF,TGTGCCAGCAGCCCCCGGTGGGCATACAATGAGCAGTTCTTC